This T cell receptor beta chain is drawn from a study of shared clonotypes between healthy human individuals. Across the study: Each donor's CD4 naive and CD4 memory cells filled three plates apiece, CD8 naive two, and CD8 memory one. Findings and limits, study-wide: Represented genetic and exposure-history diversity was restricted by having few donors. Rarefaction showed sorted-subset sequencing was incomplete despite large depth.

Adult Caucasians living in Nashville, Tennessee made up all of the donors. On this clone itself: What it recognizes is unknown.

This CDR3 region has 15 residues. Trimming shortened V by 4 bases and J by 0 bases, and 13 bases separated the two germline ends. Germline V gene lookup returns CDR1 MDHEN and CDR2 SYDVKM. Some clones are missing from TCRdb's copy, which holds only in-frame ones; the method was immunoSEQ multiplex PCR. Here the sample spans some 580,000 clones, roughly 97% being singletons. The receptor was derived from a woman between 25 and 40 years old in good health. The source material was naive CD4+ T cells sorted from blood. The sample's subset: CD45RA+ positively selected. This chain joins TRBV28 and TRBJ2-7; perhaps D is TRBD1 or TRBD2 (5 bases each). The chain's CDR3 is CASSSAGTVSYEQYF. The DNA of the CDR3 is TGTGCCAGCAGTTCCGCCGGGACCGTCTCCTACGAGCAGTACTTC.